The following is a T cell receptor beta chain sequence with its context. This clone was observed a few times. No antigen is known for it. No clone much larger than this one lies a single base away; base qualities are absent. The source of the sample is a study of beta chain features in type 1 diabetes (dated by TCRdb to the late 2010s). Background for the entire study: Patients and healthy donors did not differ in mean age, gender distribution, total cell number or subset yield. Regulatory and stem cell-like memory subsets were isolated from only 8 patients and roughly eight healthy donors, whereas naive and central memory subsets came from all 30 or so donors. A total of around 100 million sorted cells were examined across all samples, and RNA yield correlated strongly with the number of cells per subset. The study compared TCRB repertoires of sorted circulating CD4+ T cell subsets between recently diagnosed type 1 diabetes patients and matched healthy donors.

CDR1 SNHLY and CDR2 FYNNEI are derived from the germline V gene. V and J lose 6 bases and 4 bases, and a span of 19 bases separates them. Including cysteine and phenylalanine, the CDR3 has 16 amino acids. Only the CDR3 part of the read is kept: 48 bases, read in frame from the first base. The entire amount of isolated RNA was reverse transcribed using the High Capacity cDNA Reverse Transcription Kit, so the sequenced TCRB transcripts were expressed ones. Deep immunoSEQ sequencing was performed on naive, central memory and regulatory T cell samples, with an average of roughly 3.3 million total reads per sample. Sorted cells were lysed in RLT buffer, and RNA was extracted using DNase-treated RNeasy Micro or Mini kits according to cell number. Each cell subset was processed on its own to prevent cross-contamination, while patient and healthy donor samples were processed together. TCRB sequences were amplified from cDNA with the immunoSEQ multiplex PCR, producing 87-bp fragments spanning the CDR3 region. Sequencing of the amplicons was performed on the Illumina HiSeq platform. The original pipeline was this. PCR bias was corrected computationally using synthetic template baselines, and reads within Hamming distance 2 were collapsed, with unmergeable singletons discarded. Reads were aligned against IMGT to assign V, D and J genes, CDR3 length and insertions or deletions at six rearrangement sites. Clonotype counts were normalized to sorted cell number within each subset before computing true diversity and Gini coefficients with the tcR R package. The overlap coefficient, calculated on TCRB nucleotide sequences, was used to measure repertoire sharing. Out-of-frame TCRB sequences from naive cells were analyzed to stand in for the pre-selection repertoire. TCRdb stores this immuneACCESS table with in-frame sequences only. Part of the clones is absent; in the studies checked, under half of the shortfall reflects unresolved V genes, and no reason is known for the rest. The DNA was the basis for D and trimming; V, J and clone size are from that table. The sample has 810,000 or so clones on record, about 17% of them singletons. 0.02% to 0.03% of the sample lies in the top ten.

Study-level results and caveats: HLA sub-analyses involved small numbers of individuals, so any influence of HLA type on TCRB rearrangement remained unresolved. Naive, central memory and regulatory TCRB repertoires appeared more similar among patients than among healthy donors. Because cDNA rather than genomic DNA was sequenced, highly expressing activated cells could have been over-represented, although no difference in activation and CD3 levels was found between groups. Type 1 diabetes patients showed a moderate but significant shortening of TCRB CDR3 length in all four CD4+ subsets. Shorter templates might be favored by PCR, yet because patient and control samples were amplified and corrected together, any such skew would affect both groups equally. At VDJ recombination sites, patients with type 1 diabetes made fewer insertions and deleted more nucleotides, a pattern implying thymic rearrangement abnormalities.

From each donor, a single peripheral blood sample of about 100 mL on average was drawn into heparinised tubes. A BD FACSAria II and a panel including CD45RO, CCR7, CD25, CD127, CD95 and CD27 were used to sort naive, central memory, regulatory and stem cell-like memory CD4+ T cells. All sorted populations exceeded 95% purity. PBMCs were separated immediately by Lymphoprep density gradient centrifugation and were stained directly, without being cultured. To minimize batch effects, samples were stained and sorted in pairs, one healthy donor with one patient per experiment. The material sequenced was naive CD4+ T cells from blood. Taken with the paper, the label for cell subset or site translates to: true naive CD4+ T cells. In this chain, TRBV2 is recombined with TRBJ1-5; perhaps TRBD1 is the D gene, with 5 bases matching. The receptor was derived from a woman aged 18-35 years in good health. The CDR3 sequence is CASSSMGRTLNQPQHF. The DNA reads as follows: TGTGCCAGCAGCTCCATGGGACGGACTCTAAATCAGCCCCAGCATTTT.